This T cell receptor beta chain emerged from a study of cytomegalovirus exposure and HLA in healthy donors. Study conclusions and caveats: The classifier was said to identify cytomegalovirus status with high specificity and sensitivity. It was likely that a cluster of highly shared sequence variants was a sequencing artifact.

About this clone: Its antigen is unknown.

This PCR relied on a set of 60 Vbeta primers and 13 Jbeta primers. Assay used: immunoSEQ multiplex PCR; TCRdb lists only in-frame clones, some missing. This sample has about 110,000 clones, with about four fifths found just once. This receptor was taken from a man between 45 and 60 years old in good health and CMV-seronegative. Sequenced material: PBMCs.

Here the CDR3 reads CASRDIRAMNTEAFF. As DNA, the CDR3 is TGTGCCAGCAGGGACATCAGAGCGATGAACACTGAAGCTTTCTTT. This rearrangement joins TRBV5-4 to TRBJ1-1; perhaps TRBD1 as D (5 bases). The CDR3 covers 15 residues. Germline CDR1 and CDR2: SGHNT and YYREEE (reference sequence). Trimming took 5 bases from V and 0 from J, leaving 14 bases between them.